The subject of this entry is one TCR beta chain. The data originate from a study of blood T cell repertoires in COVID-19. Authors' analysis steps: Amplification of reference gene primers was used by the study to estimate nucleated cell counts. The protocol was immunoSEQ multiplex PCR, while the TCRdb copy is restricted to in-frame clones and leaves out a portion. D and trimming were read from the DNA, whereas the V and J calls and clone size are those reported in that table. The table shows a few hundred thousand clones, with roughly 80% occurring only once. CDR1 and CDR2 from the germline V gene are SGHKS and YYEKEE (reference sequence). The ends lost 3 bases at V and 3 bases at J; junction bases unmatched: 2. This CDR3 comprises 13 residues.

The V gene is TRBV5-5, the J gene TRBJ2-7; TRBD1 matches 8 bases. The source of this sequence is a woman under 30 with acute or convalescent COVID-19. Sequencing was performed on peripheral blood. The CDR3 loop is CASSSGGSYEQYF. CDR3 nucleotides: TGTGCCAGCAGCTCAGGGGGCAGCTACGAGCAGTACTTC.